Sequencing of this TCR beta chain was carried out in a study of cytomegalovirus exposure and HLA in healthy donors (dated by TCRdb to between 2016 and 2019). About the study as a whole: According to an earlier analysis of a few hundred of the donors, about 190 million T cells yielded 100 million or so unique TCR beta sequences and approximately 300 Gb of sequence data. Approximately 310 gigabases of sequencing data and 70 million to 85 million unique TCR sequences were included in an early release covering 500 to 750 HLA-typed donors. Of the 300 to 450 genotyped donors, 81% fell in the genetic ancestry cluster associated with self-reported Caucasian donors. The study aimed to test whether cataloging public T cell receptors could reveal signatures of past pathogen exposure. The study used immunosequencing to profile the T cell repertoires of 670 or so subjects and linked those repertoires to cytomegalovirus serostatus. A separate validation cohort of roughly 130 different subjects was used in addition to the approximately 640-subject first cohort. High-throughput TCR immunosequencing, statistical association of individual TCRs with disease status, and machine learning were combined to predict cytomegalovirus infection status. A later analysis re-analyzed previously published TCR beta repertoires from roughly 690 donors and added high-resolution HLA genotyping to study TCR occurrence patterns. Rather than using new phenotypic data, the later analysis identified candidate immune exposures from TCR beta sequences and from how often those sequences occurred across donors. An earlier analysis of 587 of the donors used high-throughput TCR beta sequencing to judge whether each TCR beta V gene segment behaved as functional or pseudogenic. Donor age, sex, ethnicity and CMV serostatus were compiled alongside the repertoire data. A later genetic analysis took genome-wide SNP genotypes for about three fifths of the roughly 700 donors and used that subset as a discovery cohort. All discovery cohort repertoires had been generated on a single sequencing platform. HLA typing covered class I and class II loci at four-digit resolution. The number of donors typed differed by locus, with 629-630 for A, B, C, DRB1 and DQB1, around 560 for DQA1, over 600 for DPA1, and 450 to 480 for DPB1. A few DR-DQ haplotypes were treated as single units for association and clustering because of strong linkage in the cohort. Among about 410 genotyped donors of the cohort, an average of approximately 240,000 unique TCR beta nucleotide sequences was sequenced per donor, of which approximately 19% were non-productive.

Here is what the overall study found, with its caveats: A later genetic analysis reported fewer N-insertions in productive TCRs among donors in an Asian-associated ancestry cluster than the roughly 690-donor mean. The only immune exposure information available for the cohort was CMV serostatus. Because counts were too low, seventeen rarely observed V segments, including chromosome 9 orphons, were left out of the earlier analysis of approximately 580 of the donors. Because HLA typing was missing for some donors at each locus, association tests included only the typed subset. Only TCR beta chains were sequenced in this cohort, and the absence of alpha or paired-chain data limited detectable features. V-gene and J-gene trimming of TCR beta chains was associated with a missense DCLRE1C variant in a later genetic analysis, and the association was replicated in an independent cohort. In an earlier analysis of a few hundred of the donors, most TCR beta V segments were observed in productive rearrangements about 90% or about 30% of the time, broadly matching IMGT annotations. Sequencing depth was assumed to be roughly uniform across donors in the presence/absence analyses, though that assumption may not hold. In a later analysis, most CMV-associated TCR beta chains were found to appear HLA-restricted, with HLA associations seemingly driven largely by CMV exposure. The classifier was reported to diagnose cytomegalovirus status with high specificity and sensitivity in both the original cohort and the validation cohort. In vitro tests confirmed that a few of the cytomegalovirus-associated TCR beta chains recognize cytomegalovirus antigens. Assigning TCR associations to individual alleles was difficult when HLA alleles, especially DR and DQ, strongly co-occurred. In a later analysis, the rate of TCR association differed among HLA loci, with DRB1 alleles having the most associated TCRs and HLA-C alleles having the fewest. At a false discovery rate of 0.05, a later analysis linked some 17,000 TCR beta sequences to specific HLA alleles. A further reported finding was that TCR beta sequences accurately predicted the HLA-A and HLA-B alleles for most subjects in the first cohort. The study gave a list of under 200 TCR beta chains associated with cytomegalovirus. A later analysis reported that several top co-occurrence clusters appeared linked to parvovirus B19, influenza, CMV and Epstein-Barr virus. Most TCR sequences were observed very rarely across donors, whereas some public TCRs were present in many individuals. Linkage disequilibrium might explain the correlated functional status among segregating V segments, but an unknown experimental factor could not be excluded. In a later analysis, HLA-associated TCR beta chains were found to be more clonally expanded and to have lower generation probabilities than equally common non-associated chains. Some IMGT-functional V segments, including TRBV6-2 and TRBV6-3, could not be distinguished by the 87-base-pair reads and were therefore excluded. The authors suggested that the approach could potentially be extended to other disease states and immunological phenotypes. A cluster of highly shared sequence variants was judged likely to be a technical artifact of the sequencing pipeline.

Library creation used the immunoSEQ multiplex PCR assay. For the multiplex PCR, a mixture combining 60 forward primers for TCR Vbeta segments and 13 reverse primers for TCR Jbeta segments was used. A multiplex PCR assay on genomic DNA amplified the CDR3 region of rearranged TCR beta genes. The Illumina HiSeq System was used to sequence the amplified TCR beta libraries as 87-base-pair reads. As for how the authors treated the data: A later analysis counted 65 million to 90 million unique TCR beta chains across the 670 or so repertoires, and roughly 9.9 million of these chains were shared by at least two donors. Raw reads were error-corrected and collapsed into unique sequences with a nearest-neighbor algorithm that merged closely related sequences to remove PCR and sequencing errors. Alignment of CDR3 sequences to IMGT reference sequences was used to assign V, D and J gene segments. For a sequence to be retained, at least a six-nucleotide match to both a V gene segment and a J gene segment was required. Rearrangements were classified as productive when the CDR3 lacked stop codons and remained in frame with V and J, and all other rearrangements were classified as non-productive. Following IMGT convention, CDR3 was defined as the stretch from the second conserved V-encoded cysteine to the conserved J-encoded phenylalanine. Sequences without an unambiguous match to a single V gene segment were excluded from the earlier analysis of approximately 600 of the donors. In an earlier analysis of about 590 of the donors, a V segment was called functional when productive rearrangements were above 56.7%, and segregating when the standard deviation between donors exceeded 5%. A statistical classification framework was built to diagnose cytomegalovirus status from the catalog of TCR beta chain sequences. In a later analysis, TCR nucleotide sequences were compared against IMGT/GENE-DB human TR gene sequences so that V and J genes could be assigned. In a later analysis, CDR3 sequences and most-parsimonious VDJ recombination scenarios were assigned using the TCRdist pipeline. In a later analysis, each TCR beta chain was defined by its CDR3 amino acid sequence together with its V-gene family, and reads lacking a unique V-gene family were excluded. In a later analysis, 500 to 700 highly shared, low-generation-probability nucleotide sequences were removed to address suspected cross-contamination and a sequencing artifact. A later analysis calculated a clonal expansion index for each public chain from normalized within-repertoire ranks of inferred template counts. Generation probabilities in a later analysis came from a VDJ recombination model fitted to out-of-frame rearrangements, and those results were checked against IGoR. In a later analysis, TCR-TCR, TCR-HLA and TCR-CMV co-occurrence was scored with hypergeometric tests, and a repertoire-size bias correction was applied to TCR pairs. A later analysis estimated false discovery rates by permuting HLA or CMV assignments 20 times. In a later analysis, co-occurring TCRs were grouped using DBSCAN, with TCRdist sequence similarity added in when clustering inside HLA-allele-positive subsets. Co-occurrence clustering excluded repertoires with fewer than 30,000 or more than 120,000 public chains, plus five with anomalous nucleotide sharing. TCRdb stores this immuneACCESS table with in-frame sequences only. Part of the clones is absent; in the studies checked, under half of the shortfall reflects unresolved V genes, and no reason is known for the rest. Clonal size and the V and J genes are those of that table, whereas D and trimming came from the DNA. The sample table contains over 150,000 clones; only one count was recorded for 60% to 75% of them. Roughly 3% of the sample is in the top ten clones.

Regarding this clone: Its antigen remains unidentified. One base away there is no much larger clone; base qualities are not given.

The CDR3 goes from the cysteine to the phenylalanine over 13 residues. Just the 39-base CDR3 DNA is kept, in frame starting at base 1. CDR1 SNHLY and CDR2 FYNNEI were looked up in the germline V gene. The trim is 11 bases for V and 7 bases for J, with a gap of 17 bases between the germline ends. The cohort consisted of 666 healthy bone marrow donors. All cohort members were sampled while nominally healthy, although unrecorded immune exposures were likely present. The donor was CMV seropositive and was included in the group of 289 seropositive cohort members. Every donor gave a peripheral blood sample, and the peripheral blood mononuclear cells from that sample were used for TCR beta sequencing. Genomic DNA was extracted from the blood cell samples with the Qiagen DNeasy Blood Extraction Kit.

The chain employs TRBV2 and TRBJ2-2; the D gene cannot be resolved reliably. This receptor was identified in a woman between 45 and 65 years old in good health and CMV-seropositive. Sequenced input: PBMCs. The CDR3 reads as follows: CACSVVVHGELFF. The DNA reads TGTGCCTGTTCGGTTGTAGTGCACGGGGAGCTGTTTTTT.